The 21 T cell receptor beta chains below all came from one sample that was sequenced in a study of regulatory T cells in long-lasting Graves disease. Arm-PCR of CDR3 regions and iRepertoire HTBI primers were the basis on which TCR beta libraries were built. Via MiXCR, TCRdb re-called the multiplex PCR reads, giving one row per CDR3 protein. The repertoire includes some 250,000 distinct CDR3 sequences, 15% to 20% of them detected once, and about 15% sits in the top ten. The time point denotes: newly diagnosed GD, antithyroid drugs for less than 3 months. After RNA was extracted from PBMCs, the TCR library was made from it. This sample also belongs to another study, concerning T cells in Graves' hyperthyroidism and ophthalmopathy.

The sequencing here drew on peripheral blood mononuclear cells (PBMCs), taken at new diagnosis, from a patient treated with antithyroid drugs. The receptors here all came from a woman aged 25 to 39 with Graves disease.

This clonotype came up many times. The chain combines TRBV20-1 with TRBJ1-1; D gene uncertain. V lost 0 bases to trimming and J lost 2 bases, with 4 bases between them. This CDR3 is built from 12 residues. CDR1 is DFQATT, CDR2 SNEGSKA, per germline (reference sequence). CDR3 DNA: TGCAGTGCTAGAGACGTTAACACTGAAGCTTTCTTT. It specifies CSARDVNTEAFF.

This clonotype showed up just a few times. This may be a read error: a much more frequent sequence differs by one nucleotide. This rearrangement joins TRBV20-1 to TRBJ2-7, with D perhaps given as TRBD1 or TRBD2 (5 bases each). Germline V gene data show CDR1 as DFQATT and CDR2 as SNEGSKA (reference sequence). The CDR3 is 13 amino acids. CDR3 bases: TGCAGTGCTATTGGGGGAAGGTCCTACGGGCAGTACTTC. It specifies CSAIGGRSYGQYF.

This clonotype was seen at least ten times. The rearrangement uses TRBV3-1 and TRBJ2-5, with 7 bases aligning to TRBD1. The CDR3 contains 13 residues. The V segment lost 4 bases and the J segment 5 bases; nucleotides outside the gene matches: 4. CDR1 is LGHDT, CDR2 YNNKEL, per germline (reference sequence). The DNA of the CDR3 is TGTGCCAGCAGCCCACGGGACAGTGAGACCCAGTACTTC. It yields the protein CASSPRDSETQYF.

Only a few counts were recorded for this clonotype. The V and J genes are TRBV29-1 and TRBJ2-3; 8 bases agree with TRBD2. Trimming cost V 2 bases and J 9 bases; bases outside gene matches: 10. CDR3 size: 14 residues. The V gene's germline CDR1 is SQVTM and CDR2 ANQGSEA. CDR3 in DNA: TGCAGCGTTGAAATTAGCGGGGCATCTGACACGCAGTATTTT. This codes for CSVEISGASDTQYF.

This clonotype was found many times. The chain carries TRBV28 and TRBJ2-7; D call uncertain. The CDR3 consists of 14 residues. The germline V and J ends were trimmed by 4 bases and 0 bases, with 10 bases remaining between them. CDR1 is MDHEN, CDR2 SYDVKM, per germline. The CDR3 is CASSSNPFSYEQYF. For the CDR3, the DNA is TGTGCCAGCAGTTCGAACCCTTTCTCCTACGAGCAGTACTTC.

This clonotype occurred a few times. The chain employs TRBV18 and TRBJ1-1; 7 bases are shared with TRBD1. The germline V gene encodes CDR1 KGHSH and CDR2 LQKENI. The CDR3 has 17 amino acids. Losses at the gene ends were 0 bases for V and 3 bases for J; bases not matched to a gene: 10. The CDR3 region has the DNA TGTGCCAGCTCACCACCGAATTCAGGGGGGGGGTACACTGAAGCTTTCTTT. Protein product: CASSPPNSGGGYTEAFF.

This clonotype has ten or more counts. V is TRBV7-2 and J is TRBJ2-2; the D is unclear. The CDR3 totals 16 residues. Germline V gene data show CDR1 as SGHTA and CDR2 as FQGNSA. V lost 1 base and J 3 bases, leaving 12 bases between the germline ends. DNA for the CDR3: TGTGCCAGCAGCTTAGTTAGGTCAAGGCACACCGGGGAGCTGTTTTTT. Protein: CASSLVRSRHTGELFF.

Comment on this clonotype: Since a far larger clone is one base different, this is likely a read error. V and J are TRBV6-2 or TRBV6-3 and TRBJ1-5, with a weak D call TRBD1 (5 bases). CDR1 is MNHEY and CDR2 is SVGEGT in the germline V gene. The CDR3 runs 15 residues. The germline V and J ends were trimmed by 5 bases and 6 bases, with 17 bases remaining between them. The CDR3 loop is CASSRGPSGSQPQHF. The CDR3 bases are TGTGCCAGCAGTAGGGGCCCTTCCGGGAGTCAGCCCCAGCATTTT.

The V call is TRBV5-5, the J call TRBJ1-4; D gene uncertain. V lost 3 bases to trimming and J lost 4 bases, with 13 bases between them. This CDR3 is 15 amino acids long. CDR1 and CDR2 (germline): SGHKS, YYEKEE (reference sequence). The DNA for the CDR3 is TGTGCCAGCAGCTCGGGAGGTGGCCTTAATGAAAAACTGTTTTTT. It is translated as CASSSGGGLNEKLFF. The full variable domain, its missing parts supplied by reference TRBV5-5 and TRBJ1-4, is DAGVTQSPTHLIKTRGQQVTLRCSPISGHKSVSWYQQVLGQGPQFIFQYYEKEERGRGNFPDRFSARQFPNYSSELNVNALLLGDSALYLCASSSGGGLNEKLFFGSGTQLSVL.

In its sample, this clonotype was seen many times. The genes are TRBV12-3 or TRBV12-4 and TRBJ1-2; tentatively, D is TRBD1 (5 bases). The CDR3 sequence is 12 residues long. V was cut by 6 bases and J by 6 bases, with 11 bases left in between. CDR3 sequence: CASSAGLNGYTF. The CDR3 DNA sequence: TGTGCCAGCAGCGCAGGGCTCAATGGCTACACCTTC.

The table lists this clonotype with many counts. This chain connects TRBV20-1 to TRBJ2-7, with 10 bases that match TRBD1. This CDR3 contains 14 residues. J was trimmed by 1 base and V by 5 bases; bases with no gene match: 5. Germline assignment: CDR1 DFQATT and CDR2 SNEGSKA (reference sequence). The CDR3 region is CSAPRTGGSYEQYF. Written as DNA, the CDR3 is TGCAGTGCTCCCCGGACAGGGGGATCCTACGAGCAGTACTTC.

This rearrangement joins TRBV5-1 to TRBJ2-1, with TRBD1 identical over 9 bases. J gave up 5 bases and V 1 base, and 4 bases lay outside the gene matches. The CDR3 consists of 15 residues. The germline V gene has CDR1 SGHRS and CDR2 YFSETQ. CDR3 sequence reads: CASSLRTGENNEQFF. The DNA for the CDR3 is TGCGCCAGCAGCTTGAGGACAGGGGAAAACAATGAGCAGTTCTTC.

The sample holds many counts of this clonotype. This chain links TRBV27 with TRBJ1-2; 7 bases line up with TRBD1. The germline V gene has CDR1 MNHEY and CDR2 SMNVEV (reference sequence). CDR3 length equals 15 residues. The ends lost 4 bases at V and 2 bases at J; junction bases unmatched: 7. CDR3 residues: CASSSPGGRNYGYTF. CDR3 DNA sequence: TGTGCCAGCAGTTCCCCAGGGGGACGAAACTATGGCTACACCTTC.

The chain employs TRBV12-3 or TRBV12-4 and TRBJ2-7; TRBD1 is a possible D gene (6 bases). Trimming removed 7 bases from V and 0 bases from J, with 13 bases in between. There are 14 residues in the CDR3. The CDR3 DNA sequence: TGTGCCAGCATCGAGGGGGTCCACTCCTACGAGCAGTACTTC. Encoded protein: CASIEGVHSYEQYF.

The gene calls are TRBV5-5 and TRBJ2-4, with 9 bases lining up with TRBD1. J gave up 7 bases and V 3 bases, and 5 bases lay outside the gene matches. The CDR3 spans 14 residues. The germline CDR1 and CDR2 sequences are SGHKS and YYEKEE (reference sequence). The CDR3 DNA follows: TGTGCCAGCAGCTCCACAGGGGGCGGGAACATTCAGTACTTC. Translation gives CASSSTGGGNIQYF.

This chain uses TRBV5-1 with TRBJ2-7, with D perhaps TRBD2 (5 bases). The length of the CDR3 is 14 residues. Germline V gene lookup returns CDR1 SGHRS and CDR2 YFSETQ. Trimming cost V 4 bases and J 4 bases, with 15 bases left between them. The CDR3: CASSDASPFYEQYF. CDR3 bases: TGCGCCAGCAGCGATGCTAGCCCATTTTACGAGCAGTACTTC.

A few counts support this clonotype. The rearrangement joins TRBV5-1 to TRBJ1-2; the match to TRBD1 covers 10 bases. Germline trimming cut 5 bases from V and 8 bases from J; bases unmatched to any gene: 6. CDR3 length: 13 amino acids. Germline V gene lookup returns CDR1 SGHRS and CDR2 YFSETQ. CDR3 in amino acids: CASRAGTGAGYTF. CDR3 coding DNA: TGCGCCAGCAGGGCCGGGACAGGGGCCGGCTACACCTTC.

As for this clonotype: Given a far larger clone just one base away, this is likely a sequencing read error. This likely comes from a read error, as the CDR3 has no conserved phenylalanine or tryptophan at its end. The chain employs TRBV3-1 and TRBJ2-3; 8 bases match TRBD1. With the DNA end fitting TRBJ1-1 better, the J assignment may be wrong. The CDR3 runs to 13 residues. The germline V gene encodes CDR1 LGHDT and CDR2 YNNKEL (reference sequence). The CDR3 is CASSRGARGPAFI. The CDR3 region has the DNA TGTGCCAGCAGCCGAGGAGCCAGGGGGCCAGCTTTCATT.

This clonotype was seen at least ten times. The V call is TRBV11-1, the J call TRBJ1-5; D is ambiguous. V was shortened by 5 bases and J by 3 bases, with 11 bases between the two germline ends. This CDR3 has 14 residues. Germline CDR1 SGHAT, CDR2 FQDESV (reference sequence). The CDR3 reads CASSADGVNQPQHF. The CDR3 DNA sequence: TGTGCCAGCAGCGCGGACGGAGTCAATCAGCCCCAGCATTTT.

This clonotype has ten or more counts. The chain combines TRBV29-1 with TRBJ1-2; D gene uncertain. Germline lookup yields CDR1 SQVTM and CDR2 ANQGSEA. This CDR3 is built from 13 residues. Deletions cut 2 bases from V and 4 bases from J, with 11 bases between. The CDR3 coding sequence is TGCAGCGTTGAATACGAGTCCGGCTATGGCTACACCTTC. The encoded protein is CSVEYESGYGYTF.

As for this clonotype: A much larger clone is a single base away; this may be a read error. As the CDR3 is not closed by the conserved phenylalanine or tryptophan, this likely results from a read error. This chain joins TRBV7-2 and TRBJ1-2, with 8 bases aligning to TRBD1. The germline V gene encodes CDR1 SGHTA and CDR2 FQGNSA. Unmatched junction bases numbered 3, after V lost 0 bases and J lost 3 bases. CDR3 length: 15 amino acids. The CDR3 DNA is TGTGCCAGCAGCTTAGCCAGGGGGCAGTACTATGGCTACACCTTG. Its protein product is CASSLARGQYYGYTL.